What follows is one T cell receptor (beta chain) and its context. Time point noted: newly diagnosed, previously untreated cHL patient sample. Negative selection with magnetic separation was used to purify CD4+ T cells from thawed PBMCs. This entry comes from a study of PD-1 blockade in classical Hodgkin lymphoma. Germline V gene data show CDR1 as LNHDA and CDR2 as SQIVND (reference sequence). The germline V and J ends were trimmed by 7 bases and 4 bases, with 16 bases remaining between them. This CDR3 has 14 residues. The table came from immunoSEQ multiplex PCR; TCRdb's copy has only in-frame clones and leaves some out. The sample holds about 35,000 clones, roughly 89% seen once.

The origin of this receptor is a human donor with classical Hodgkin lymphoma. This chain uses TRBV19 with TRBJ1-2; the D gene is possibly TRBD1 (6 bases). Sequenced sample: CD4+ T cells from blood. The DNA for the CDR3 is TGTGCCAGTACCGCAAGGGGGGCAAGCTATGGCTACACCTTC. It codes for CASTARGASYGYTF. Combining the CDR3 with reference TRBV19 and TRBJ1-2 gives the whole variable domain DGGITQSPKYLFRKEGQNVTLSCEQNLNHDAMYWYRQDPGQGLRLIYYSQIVNDFQKGDIAEGYSVSREKKESFPLTVTSAQKNPTAFYLCASTARGASYGYTFGSGTRLTVV.